A selection of T cell receptor beta chains follows, all from one sample in a study of blood T cell repertoires in COVID-19. Sequenced by immunoSEQ multiplex PCR; TCRdb stores in-frame clones only, minus some. This table has 130,000 or so clones, 70% to 85% appearing once. Material for sequencing was peripheral blood. All receptors come from a woman between 55 and 75 years old with acute or convalescent COVID-19. CDR3s include the opening cysteine and the closing phenylalanine or tryptophan. The D gene is left open where the match is weak. The size of a clone is reported for some rows only, either as once, few or many, or as a class for expanded clones.

>TRBV5-1|-|-|TRBJ2-5
CASSLAFDQETQYF
TGCGCCAGCAGCTTGGCGTTCGACCAAGAGACCCAGTACTTC
>TRBV29-1|-|-|TRBJ1-1
CSVLGVGGNTEAFF
TGCAGCGTTTTAGGGGTAGGGGGGAACACTGAAGCTTTCTTT
>TRBV27|-|-|TRBJ1-1
CASSLRTLKNTEAFF
TGTGCCAGCAGTCTCCGGACACTAAAGAACACTGAAGCTTTCTTT
>TRBV10-1|TRBD1|few|TRBJ1-1
CASSESPRTGGEAFF
TGCGCCAGCAGTGAGTCCCCTCGGACAGGGGGAGAAGCTTTCTTT
>TRBV24-1|-|-|TRBJ2-1
CATSDWVGAYNEQFF
TGTGCCACCAGTGATTGGGTAGGGGCCTACAATGAGCAGTTCTTC
>TRBV12-3/TRBV12-4|-|once|TRBJ1-6
CASSRVNNSPLHF
TGTGCCAGCAGCCGAGTGAATAATTCACCCCTCCACTTT
>TRBV7-3|-|-|TRBJ1-6
CASSAYGRGNNSPLHF
TGTGCCAGCAGCGCGTACGGCCGGGGGAATAATTCACCCCTCCACTTT
>TRBV9|TRBD2|-|TRBJ2-2
CASSGGLAGTGELFF
TGTGCCAGCAGCGGGGGACTAGCGGGCACCGGGGAGCTGTTTTTT
>TRBV7-3|-|few|TRBJ1-1
CASSFSGNTEAFF
TGTGCCAGCAGCTTCTCAGGGAACACTGAAGCTTTCTTT
>TRBV19|TRBD1|once|TRBJ1-1
CASSSEDRAGTEAFF
TGTGCCAGTAGTTCGGAAGACAGGGCAGGGACTGAAGCTTTCTTT
>TRBV10-1|-|-|TRBJ2-2
CASGAPNTGELFF
TGCGCCAGCGGGGCCCCTAACACCGGGGAGCTGTTTTTT
>TRBV6-5|-|-|TRBJ1-5
CASSYSSPGRGQPQHF
TGTGCCAGCAGTTACTCGAGCCCTGGTCGTGGTCAGCCCCAGCATTTT
>TRBV7-9|-|-|TRBJ1-1
CASSSPGVNTEAFF
TGTGCCAGCAGCTCTCCCGGGGTTAACACTGAAGCTTTCTTT
>TRBV7-3|TRBD1|-|TRBJ2-3
CASSQQGPDTQYF
TGTGCCAGCAGCCAACAGGGGCCAGATACGCAGTATTTT
>TRBV2|-|-|TRBJ2-1
CASRGQGFSYNEQFF
TGTGCCAGCAGGGGGCAGGGATTCTCCTACAATGAGCAGTTCTTC
>TRBV12-3/TRBV12-4|TRBD1|-|TRBJ2-1
CASRTGGEQFF
TGTGCCAGCAGGACAGGGGGAGAGCAGTTCTTC
>TRBV18|TRBD1|-|TRBJ1-1
CASSPKDRRGEAFF
TGTGCCAGCTCACCAAAGGACAGGAGGGGTGAAGCTTTCTTT
>TRBV27|TRBD2|-|TRBJ2-1
CASSSELAGGLGEFF
TGTGCCAGCAGTTCCGAACTAGCGGGGGGGCTCGGGGAGTTCTTC
>TRBV3-1/TRBV3-2|-|-|TRBJ1-3
CASSTSRGSTIYF
TGTGCCAGCAGTACAAGTAGGGGAAGCACCATATATTTT
>TRBV19|TRBD1|-|TRBJ1-5
CASSWGQLNQPQHF
TGTGCCAGTAGTTGGGGACAGCTGAATCAGCCCCAGCATTTT
>TRBV7-9|-|-|TRBJ1-1
CASSFVDTEAFF
TGTGCCAGCAGCTTTGTCGACACTGAAGCTTTCTTT
>TRBV18|TRBD1|-|TRBJ1-3
CASSPGTVENTIYF
TGTGCCAGCTCACCGGGGACAGTCGAAAACACCATATATTTT
>TRBV3-1/TRBV3-2|TRBD1|-|TRBJ1-3
CASSRTGGSLRNTIYF
TGTGCCAGCAGCCGGACAGGGGGCTCTTTGAGAAACACCATATATTTT
>TRBV24-1|-|-|TRBJ1-2
CATSDYGGYTF
TGTGCCACCAGTGATTACGGTGGCTACACCTTC
>TRBV7-2|-|-|TRBJ2-3
CASVARATDTQYF
TGTGCCAGCGTCGCGAGGGCCACAGATACGCAGTATTTT
>TRBV30|-|-|TRBJ1-1
CAWSLERWRNTEAFF
TGTGCCTGGAGTCTGGAGAGGTGGCGGAACACTGAAGCTTTCTTT
>TRBV6-5|-|few|TRBJ2-7
CASSYSRAGVYEQYF
TGTGCCAGCAGTTACTCGAGGGCAGGCGTCTACGAGCAGTACTTC
>TRBV18|-|-|TRBJ1-2
CASSPQDSRNYGYTF
TGTGCCAGCTCACCCCAGGACTCGCGTAACTATGGCTACACCTTC
>TRBV4-1|TRBD2|-|TRBJ2-2
CASSITGGQTGELFF
TGCGCCAGCAGTATAACGGGGGGGCAGACCGGGGAGCTGTTTTTT
>TRBV30|-|-|TRBJ1-4
CAWSPEGGRSEKLFF
TGTGCCTGGAGTCCAGAAGGGGGACGCAGTGAAAAACTGTTTTTT
>TRBV10-3|-|-|TRBJ1-3
CAISEGAPHHGNTIYF
TGTGCCATCAGTGAAGGGGCCCCTCATCATGGAAACACCATATATTTT
>TRBV3-1/TRBV3-2|TRBD2|-|TRBJ2-4
CASSPLTSGETLAKNIQYF
TGTGCCAGCAGCCCGTTGACTAGCGGGGAAACCCTAGCCAAAAACATTCAGTACTTC
>TRBV24-1|-|-|TRBJ2-5
CATSDAASGQGETQYF
TGTGCCACCAGTGATGCGGCGTCGGGTCAGGGAGAGACCCAGTACTTC
>TRBV20-1|TRBD1|few|TRBJ1-2
CSAGTEYGYTF
TGCAGTGCAGGGACAGAGTATGGCTACACCTTC
>TRBV5-6|-|-|TRBJ1-4
CASSWRGSAATNEKLFF
TGTGCCAGCAGCTGGCGGGGGTCAGCCGCAACTAATGAAAAACTGTTTTTT
>TRBV19|-|few|TRBJ1-1
CASSMVGGNTEAFF
TGTGCCAGTAGTATGGTAGGGGGGAACACTGAAGCTTTCTTT
>TRBV5-8|-|-|TRBJ1-4
CASSPEGTNEKLFF
TGTGCCAGCAGCCCGGAGGGGACTAATGAAAAACTGTTTTTT
>TRBV9|-|-|TRBJ1-3
CASSVGTDTGNTIYF
TGTGCCAGCAGCGTGGGTACAGACACTGGAAACACCATATATTTT
>TRBV5-1|TRBD1|-|TRBJ1-1
CASCPGGSIRMNTEAFF
TGCGCCAGCTGCCCAGGGGGAAGCATTCGAATGAACACTGAAGCTTTCTTT
>TRBV11-2|TRBD1|-|TRBJ1-2
CASSLGQNYGYTF
TGTGCCAGCAGCTTGGGACAGAACTATGGCTACACCTTC
>TRBV6-6|TRBD1|-|TRBJ1-2
CASSYSRTGNYGYTF
TGTGCCAGCAGTTACTCGCGGACAGGAAACTATGGCTACACCTTC
>TRBV27|-|-|TRBJ1-6
CASSLAFGSPLHF
TGTGCCAGCAGTTTAGCCTTCGGTTCACCCCTCCACTTT
>TRBV29-1|-|-|TRBJ1-2
CSVEAPGQTKNYGYTF
TGCAGCGTTGAAGCCCCGGGACAAACAAAGAACTATGGCTACACCTTC